The 25 T cell receptor beta chains reported below all come from one sample, sequenced in a study of T cell repertoires in cytomegalovirus infection. Their target antigens are unknown. TCRdb called the reads again in MiXCR, with one record for every CDR3 protein. The table includes approximately 340,000 distinct CDR3 sequences, 25% to 35% detected once. Source: cultured PBMCs, taken from culture after CMV antigen stimulation. All receptors derive from a human donor in good health (CMV status not recorded). Some clones in this sample may be carry-over from other donors' samples.

Only one count was recorded for this clonotype. The chain is built from TRBV5-4 and TRBJ1-1; TRBD1 agrees at 7 bases. Trimming took 4 bases from V and 1 from J; bases not matched to a gene: 7. In germline, CDR1 is SGHNT, CDR2 YYREEE (reference sequence). The CDR3 has 15 residues. Here the CDR3 reads CASSKGQETNTEAFF. The CDR3 DNA reads TGTGCCAGCAGCAAAGGACAGGAGACGAACACTGAAGCTTTCTTT.

This clonotype was seen many times. The chain carries TRBV7-8 and TRBJ2-2; 12 bases are shared with TRBD2. Germline V gives CDR1 SGHVS, CDR2 FQNEAQ. This CDR3 comprises 18 residues. With V trimmed by 1 base and J by 5 bases, 8 bases remained unmatched. CDR3 sequence reads: CASSLVARLAGVTGELFF. The CDR3 DNA sequence: TGTGCCAGCAGCTTAGTTGCCCGACTAGCGGGAGTAACCGGGGAGCTGTTTTTT.

The J gene is TRBJ2-2, the V gene TRBV20-1; the match to TRBD2 covers 16 bases. The V segment lost 6 bases and the J segment 4 bases; nucleotides outside the gene matches: 11. The CDR3 totals 18 residues. The germline gives CDR1 DFQATT, CDR2 SNEGSKA (reference sequence). The CDR3 reads CSATPGTSGGVLTGELFF. The CDR3 DNA is TGCAGTGCAACCCCCGGGACTAGCGGGGGGGTACTCACCGGGGAGCTGTTTTTT.

This clonotype occurred a few times. The gene calls are TRBV29-1 and TRBJ1-2; TRBD1 is a possible D gene (5 bases). Germline V gene sequence: CDR1 SQVTM, CDR2 ANQGSEA. Deletions cut 0 bases from V and 4 bases from J, with 12 bases between. The CDR3 sequence is 14 residues long. Here the CDR3 reads CSVEDRGGGYGYTF. The CDR3 DNA reads TGCAGCGTTGAAGATCGGGGGGGAGGCTATGGCTACACCTTC.

V gene TRBV7-2 combines with J gene TRBJ2-7; D not resolved. V was cut by 3 bases and J by 6 bases, with 15 bases left in between. The CDR3 length is 14 residues. Germline loops: CDR1 SGHTA, CDR2 FQGNSA. CDR3 residues: CASSFFRAGFEQYF. The CDR3 DNA is TGTGCCAGCAGCTTTTTTCGGGCAGGTTTCGAGCAGTACTTC.

This clonotype has only a few counts. The chain couples TRBV27 to TRBJ2-3, with D hard to call. Germline assignment: CDR1 MNHEY and CDR2 SMNVEV (reference sequence). This CDR3 is 15 amino acids long. V lost 4 bases and J lost 4, with 15 bases in between. The CDR3 DNA follows: TGTGCCAGCAGTTCCGTGGGGATAAGCCCAGATACGCAGTATTTT. Amino acid sequence: CASSSVGISPDTQYF.

V is TRBV7-8 and J is TRBJ2-1; the D gene is possibly TRBD1 (6 bases). The germline V and J ends were trimmed by 3 bases and 9 bases, with 12 bases remaining between them. The germline V gene has CDR1 SGHVS and CDR2 FQNEAQ. The CDR3 runs to 13 residues. Here the CDR3 reads CASSFRGEGEQFF. CDR3 sequence (DNA): TGTGCCAGCAGCTTCAGGGGAGAGGGTGAGCAGTTCTTC.

The chain combines TRBV28 with TRBJ2-2, with 10 bases lining up with TRBD1. J gave up 6 bases and V 4 bases, and 5 bases lay outside the gene matches. This CDR3 comprises 15 residues. The germline CDR1 and CDR2 sequences are MDHEN and SYDVKM. The CDR3 region is CASSSGTGEAGELFF. CDR3 DNA sequence: TGTGCCAGCAGTTCCGGGACAGGGGAGGCCGGGGAGCTGTTTTTT. The entire variable domain, with the rest obtained from reference TRBV28 and TRBJ2-2, is as follows: DVKVTQSSRYLVKRTGEKVFLECVQDMDHENMFWYRQDPGLGLRLIYFSYDVKMKEKGDIPEGYSVSREKKERFSLILESASTNQTSMYLCASSSGTGEAGELFFGEGSRLTVL.

The chain couples TRBV6-6 to TRBJ2-1; 12 bases fit TRBD2. With V trimmed by 5 bases and J by 14 bases, 10 bases remained unmatched. The CDR3 sequence is 14 residues long. Germline V gives CDR1 MNHNY, CDR2 SVGAGI (reference sequence). This chain's CDR3 is CASSLAGGPYGEFF. The CDR3 nucleotides are TGTGCCAGCAGTCTAGCGGGAGGGCCCTATGGTGAGTTCTTC.

The V and J genes are TRBV5-1 and TRBJ2-6, with D hard to call. V lost 0 bases to trimming and J lost 2 bases, with 6 bases between them. Germline loops: CDR1 SGHRS, CDR2 YFSETQ. This CDR3 is 15 amino acids long. CDR3 sequence reads: CASSLAQAGANVLTF. The CDR3 DNA follows: TGCGCCAGCAGCTTGGCCCAAGCTGGGGCCAACGTCCTGACTTTC.

This clonotype was detected many times. CDR3 nucleotides: TGTGCCATCAATGGGGGGAGCATGCAAACTAACTATGGCTACACCTTC. This translates into CAINGGSMQTNYGYTF. The genes are TRBV10-3 and TRBJ1-2, with D possibly matching TRBD1 (5 bases). The CDR3 extends over 16 amino acids. The germline V gene has CDR1 ENHRY and CDR2 SYGVKD. V was shortened by 7 bases and J by 0 bases, with 18 bases between the two germline ends.

CDR3 in DNA: TGTGCCAGCAGCCTTTCCGGGACGCGAGGTAATCAGCCCCAGCATTTT. Translating gives CASSLSGTRGNQPQHF. J is TRBJ1-5 and V is TRBV3-1; D is perhaps TRBD1 (5 bases). Germline V gene lookup returns CDR1 LGHDT and CDR2 YNNKEL (reference sequence). V shed 4 bases and J shed 4 bases, with 17 bases lying between them. This CDR3 is 16 amino acids long.

This clonotype was observed at least ten times. This chain connects TRBV7-3 to TRBJ2-5; TRBD2 matches 11 bases. This CDR3 is 14 amino acids long. With 3 bases clipped from V and 4 bases from J, the junction kept 1 base outside the gene matches. Per germline, CDR1 SGHTA and CDR2 FQGTGA. The CDR3 DNA reads TGTGCCAGCAGCTTGCTAGCGGGGGGAGAGACCCAGTACTTC. Encoded protein: CASSLLAGGETQYF.

This clonotype was detected a few times. The chain is built from TRBV12-3 or TRBV12-4 and TRBJ1-5, with unresolved D. Trimming removed 2 bases at V and 8 bases at J, with 10 bases between. The CDR3 totals 13 residues. CDR3 protein: CASSLTNGEPQHF. For the CDR3, the DNA is TGTGCCAGCAGTTTAACCAATGGGGAGCCCCAGCATTTT.

The rearrangement uses TRBV7-9 and TRBJ2-1; D call uncertain. V was trimmed by 7 bases and J by 8 bases, leaving 18 bases between them. Per the germline V gene, CDR1 is SEHNR and CDR2 is FQNEAQ (reference sequence). This CDR3 contains 14 residues. The CDR3 reads CASTPPMSSHEQFF. CDR3 sequence (DNA): TGTGCCAGCACCCCCCCTATGTCCTCCCATGAGCAGTTCTTC.

The rearrangement joins TRBV7-2 to TRBJ2-1, with unresolved D. V dropped 3 bases and J dropped 9 bases, with 6 bases sitting between them. The germline V gene has CDR1 SGHTA and CDR2 FQGNSA. The CDR3 is 11 residues long. CDR3 loop: CASSLVVEQFF. Written as DNA, the CDR3 is TGTGCCAGCAGCTTGGTGGTTGAGCAGTTCTTC.

CDR3 nucleotide sequence: TGTGCCAGCAGCTTAGATCGGCTAGCGGTCCGTTCGGCTTCCAATGAGCAGTTCTTC. It translates to CASSLDRLAVRSASNEQFF. The J gene is TRBJ2-1, the V gene TRBV7-2; the match to TRBD2 covers 7 bases. Germline V gives CDR1 SGHTA, CDR2 FQGNSA. J lost 6 bases, V lost 1 base, and 18 bases had no gene match. The CDR3 covers 19 residues.

This clonotype showed up just a few times. The V and J genes are TRBV11-3 and TRBJ1-5; perhaps TRBD1 as D (6 bases). The V gene lost 0 bases and the J gene lost 6 bases, with 12 bases spanning the gap. CDR1 and CDR2 from the germline V gene are SGHNT and YENEEA. The CDR3 sequence is 15 residues long. Here the CDR3 reads CASSLEQGGGQPQHF. The DNA for the CDR3 is TGTGCCAGCAGCTTAGAACAGGGTGGTGGTCAGCCCCAGCATTTT.

The CDR3 spells CASSFIGQGETQYF. CDR3 DNA: TGTGCCAGCAGCTTTATCGGACAGGGGGAGACCCAGTACTTC. The rearrangement links TRBV5-8 to TRBJ2-5; 9 positions agree with TRBD1. CDR1 and CDR2 (germline): SGHTS, YDEGEE. With V trimmed by 2 bases and J by 5 bases, 4 bases remained unmatched. CDR3 length equals 14 residues.

This clonotype appeared many times. V is TRBV28 and J is TRBJ2-7; D gene uncertain. The CDR3 has 11 residues. The V and J ends lost 5 bases and 6 bases respectively, with 8 bases between them. In germline, CDR1 is MDHEN, CDR2 SYDVKM. The CDR3 DNA sequence: TGTGCCAGCAGTCCGGGTGGCGAGCAGTACTTC. Translation: CASSPGGEQYF.

For this clonotype: Germline is not matched at one junction end, which may reflect a read error. V gene TRBV5-4 combines with J gene TRBJ2-7; a weak D match, TRBD2 (5 bases). Germline assignment: CDR1 SGHNT and CDR2 YYREEE (reference sequence). The CDR3 length is 13 residues. The CDR3, as DNA: TGTGCCAGCAGCCCCGGGGAGTCCTACGCGCAGTACTTC. It specifies CASSPGESYAQYF.

This clonotype was found a few times. The V gene is TRBV28, the J gene TRBJ2-1; possible D gene TRBD2, 6 bases. The CDR3 length is 15 residues. V was clipped by 6 bases and J by 4 bases, with 16 bases between them. Germline loops: CDR1 MDHEN, CDR2 SYDVKM. This chain's CDR3 is CASSGPGEGYNEQFF. The DNA for the CDR3 is TGTGCCAGCAGCGGGCCGGGAGAGGGGTACAATGAGCAGTTCTTC.

The chain links TRBV5-1 to TRBJ2-7, with 8 nucleotides matching TRBD1. This CDR3 comprises 14 residues. CDR1 is SGHRS and CDR2 is YFSETQ in the germline V gene. V was pared by 4 bases and J by 2 bases, with 5 bases of the junction left unmatched. For the CDR3, the DNA is TGCGCCAGCAGCAGGACAGGGACAGCCTACGAGCAGTACTTC. This codes for CASSRTGTAYEQYF.

The chain is built from TRBV6-2 or TRBV6-3 and TRBJ2-3; 10 nucleotides match TRBD1. Germline V gene data show CDR1 as MNHEY and CDR2 as SVGEGT. The CDR3 length is 15 residues. V was clipped by 2 bases and J by 5 bases; unmatched bases: 4. The CDR3 DNA reads as TGTGCCAGCAGTTACGGGACAGGGGTATTAGATACGCAGTATTTT. Translating gives CASSYGTGVLDTQYF.

This clonotype was observed a handful of times. The chain joins TRBV2 to TRBJ1-5; D is undetermined. The V end was cut by 6 bases, the J end by 6 bases, with 15 bases between. Germline lookup yields CDR1 SNHLY and CDR2 FYNNEI. This CDR3 spans 14 amino acids. The CDR3 DNA sequence: TGTGCCAGCAGCGCCCTTGAGGGAAGTCAGCCCCAGCATTTT. This gives the protein CASSALEGSQPQHF. Looking up the rest from reference TRBV2 and TRBJ1-5 gives the full variable domain: EPEVTQTPSHQVTQMGQEVILRCVPISNHLYFYWYRQILGQKVEFLVSFYNNEISEKSEIFDDQFSVERPDGSNFTLKIRSTKLEDSAMYFCASSALEGSQPQHFGDGTRLSIL.